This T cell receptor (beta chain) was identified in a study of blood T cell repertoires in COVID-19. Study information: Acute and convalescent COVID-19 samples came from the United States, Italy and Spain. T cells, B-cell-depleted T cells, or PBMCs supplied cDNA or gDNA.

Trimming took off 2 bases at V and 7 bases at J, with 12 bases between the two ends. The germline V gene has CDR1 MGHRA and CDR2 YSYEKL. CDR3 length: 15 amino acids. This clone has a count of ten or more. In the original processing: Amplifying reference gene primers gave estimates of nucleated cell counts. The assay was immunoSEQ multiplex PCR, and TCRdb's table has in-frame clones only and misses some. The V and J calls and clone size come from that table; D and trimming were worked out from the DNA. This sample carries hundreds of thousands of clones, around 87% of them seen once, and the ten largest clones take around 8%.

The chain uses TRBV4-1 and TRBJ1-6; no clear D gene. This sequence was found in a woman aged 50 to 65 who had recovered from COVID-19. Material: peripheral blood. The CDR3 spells CASSQFLGVNSPLHF. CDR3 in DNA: TGCGCCAGCAGCCAATTTTTGGGAGTAAATTCACCCCTCCACTTT.